Listed here is a single TCR beta chain. These data originate in a study of blood T cell repertoires in COVID-19. Study details: Acute and convalescent COVID-19 specimens originated in the United States, Italy and Spain. PBMCs, B-cell-depleted T cells, or T cells provided the cDNA or gDNA that made up the material.

TCRdb's copy holds only in-frame clones and misses some; the assay was immunoSEQ multiplex PCR. The sample gives 350,000 to 550,000 clones, roughly 91% of which show up once; 4% to 5.5% is in the top ten. Germline CDR1 reads MNHNS; CDR2 reads SASEGT. The CDR3 consists of 15 residues. The V gene lost 0 bases and the J gene lost 8 bases, with 14 bases spanning the gap. The rearrangement joins TRBV6-1 to TRBJ2-1; TRBD1 is a possible D gene (6 bases). The clonotype comes from a woman in her 30s with acute or convalescent COVID-19. The specimen was peripheral blood. As DNA, the CDR3 is TGTGCCAGCAGTGAAGCAACAGGGTTTCTCGATGAGCAGTTCTTC. Translation gives CASSEATGFLDEQFF.